The clone carrying this TCR beta chain was recorded only once. The sample comes from a study of CD8 T cells in Susac syndrome. Patients with Susac syndrome met the recently defined diagnostic criteria for definite or probable disease. This CDR3 region has 15 residues. Germline V CDR1 and CDR2: SQVTM, ANQGSEA. With 6 bases clipped from V and 12 bases from J, the junction kept 12 bases outside the gene matches. Random hexamers were used to reverse transcribe the RNA input (about 0.5 to 1 ug). With immunoSEQ multiplex PCR, TCR beta CDR3 was amplified across 54 Vbeta and 13 Jbeta. TCRdb independently ran MiXCR on the immunoSEQ multiplex PCR reads; one entry per CDR3 protein. The sample carries 100,000 to 150,000 distinct CDR3 sequences, 96% recorded once.

Material: CD4+ T cells from PBMCs. This TCR derives from a human donor with Susac syndrome. V gene TRBV29-1 combines with J gene TRBJ2-1, with TRBD2 identical over 15 bases. CDR3 amino acids: CSVTPGLAGGTRQFF. The CDR3 coding sequence is TGCAGCGTGACACCGGGACTAGCGGGAGGTACACGGCAGTTCTTC.